What follows are 15 T cell receptor beta chains derived from one specimen sequenced in a study of T cells after yellow fever vaccination. One entry per CDR3 protein results from TCRdb running MiXCR on the 5' RACE reads. The repertoire holds more than 80,000 distinct CDR3 sequences, with under 6.5% as singletons. Source: CD8+ T cells sorted from PBMCs, taken 10 days after the yellow fever booster vaccination. The receptors come from a man younger than 30 who received the YFV17D yellow fever vaccine.

This clonotype has more than one count but fewer than ten. This chain links TRBV30 with TRBJ2-5; 10 bases are a match to TRBD2. CDR1 and CDR2 from the germline V gene are GTSNPN and SVGIG (reference sequence). The ends lost 0 bases at V and 0 bases at J; junction bases unmatched: 13. CDR3 size: 19 residues. DNA of the CDR3: TGTGCCTGGAGTGTACTTCTAGCGGGGGTCATAAACAACCAAGAGACCCAGTACTTC. Its protein product is CAWSVLLAGVINNQETQYF.

This clonotype was seen at least ten times. The chain uses TRBV5-1 and TRBJ2-1, with D perhaps matching TRBD2 (5 bases). Germline loops: CDR1 SGHRS, CDR2 YFSETQ. This CDR3 has 15 residues. V lost 8 bases and J lost 5, with 20 bases in between. DNA of the CDR3: TGCGCCAGTGGACTTTCCCAGGCACTCGACAATGAGCAGTTCTTC. It yields the protein CASGLSQALDNEQFF.

V gene TRBV11-2 combines with J gene TRBJ2-7; no definite D call. The CDR3 consists of 12 residues. Trimming stripped 0 bases from V and 5 bases from J, with 5 bases between. CDR1 and CDR2 (germline): SGHAT, FQNNGV. In nucleotides, the CDR3 is TGTGCCAGCAGCTTAGATCCGAACGAGCAGTACTTC. It is translated as CASSLDPNEQYF.

The chain uses TRBV12-3 or TRBV12-4 and TRBJ2-2, with D tentatively TRBD1 or TRBD2 (6 bases each). V was shortened by 7 bases and J by 5 bases, with 23 bases between the two germline ends. This CDR3 region has 17 residues. The CDR3 sequence: CASTRGWGHRNTGELFF. CDR3 DNA: TGTGCCAGCACCCGGGGGTGGGGACACAGAAATACCGGGGAGCTGTTTTTT.

This clonotype was seen a few times. V and J are TRBV28 and TRBJ2-7; 7 bases map to TRBD1. V trimming: 5 bases; J trimming: 2 bases; junction bases outside the gene matches: 6. Germline loops: CDR1 MDHEN, CDR2 SYDVKM. This CDR3 contains 14 residues. CDR3 bases: TGTGCCAGCAGTGACACAGGGGCCCCCTACGAGCAGTACGTC. It codes for CASSDTGAPYEQYV.

This clonotype was picked up a small number of times. The V and J genes are TRBV6-2 or TRBV6-3 and TRBJ2-7, with a possible D match to TRBD1 (6 bases). Deletions cut 4 bases from V and 3 bases from J, with 19 bases between. Germline loops: CDR1 MNHEY, CDR2 SVGEGT. There are 16 residues in the CDR3. Here the CDR3 DNA reads TGTGCCAGCAGTTCTCATCGCGATGGGACAAGCTACGAGCAGTACTTC. This encodes CASSSHRDGTSYEQYF.

Regarding this clonotype: A much larger clone differs from this one at a single base, so this may be a read error. This chain uses TRBV6-5 with TRBJ2-2; the D gene is possibly TRBD2 (5 bases). The germline gives CDR1 MNHEY, CDR2 SVGAGI. This CDR3 is built from 14 residues. Trimming left V 8 bases short and J 4 bases short, with 14 bases between. CDR3 region: CASLTSGITGELFF. Written as DNA, the CDR3 is TGTGCCAGCTTAACTAGTGGGATCACCGGGGAGCTGTTTTTT.

This clonotype was seen many times. The chain uses TRBV6-6 and TRBJ2-1, with D perhaps TRBD1 (7 bases). The CDR3 extends over 12 amino acids. Trimming left V 7 bases short and J 7 bases short, with 11 bases between. Per germline, CDR1 MNHNY and CDR2 SVGAGI (reference sequence). CDR3 DNA: TGTGCCAGCATCTCAGGGGGGAATGAGCAGTTCTTC. Protein product: CASISGGNEQFF.

This clonotype was counted many times. The chain has TRBV6-5 and TRBJ2-3; no firm D call. This CDR3 has 15 residues. Trimming shortened V by 0 bases and J by 1 base, and 8 bases separated the two germline ends. The germline V gene has CDR1 MNHEY and CDR2 SVGAGI. The CDR3 sequence: CASSYSLGRTDTQYF. CDR3 in DNA: TGTGCCAGCAGTTACTCGTTGGGCCGCACAGATACGCAGTATTTT.

This clonotype was seen many times. V usage is TRBV7-8 and J usage is TRBJ2-7; 13 bases agree with TRBD2. With V trimmed by 4 bases and J by 5 bases, 2 bases remained unmatched. The length of the CDR3 is 14 residues. Germline assignment: CDR1 SGHVS and CDR2 FQNEAQ. The CDR3 nucleotides are TGTGCCAGCAGCTCCGGGACTAGCGGGGACGAGCAGTACGTC. It specifies CASSSGTSGDEQYV.

This clonotype appeared a few times. The genes are TRBV12-3 or TRBV12-4 and TRBJ1-1, with 10 bases that match TRBD1. V was pared by 5 bases and J by 6 bases, with 3 bases of the junction left unmatched. This CDR3 has 13 amino acids. The CDR3 nucleotides are TGTGCCAGCAGTAGACAGGGGGCGGCTGAAGCTTTCTTT. As protein: CASSRQGAAEAFF.

This clonotype was found many times. Written as DNA, the CDR3 is TGCGCCAGCAGCCCCTCCAGGGGGACAGGGGCAGAAAATGAGCAGTTCTTC. Translating gives CASSPSRGTGAENEQFF. The chain employs TRBV4-3 and TRBJ2-1; 10 nucleotides agree with TRBD1. CDR1 and CDR2 from the germline V gene are LGHNA and YSLEER. The CDR3 spans 17 residues. The J segment lost 7 bases and the V segment lost 4 bases, leaving 13 bases of the junction unmatched.

This clonotype was seen many times. CDR3 sequence reads: CASRMTSLTDTQYF. In nucleotides, the CDR3 is TGTGCCAGCAGAATGACTAGCCTCACAGATACGCAGTATTTT. The rearrangement links TRBV12-3 or TRBV12-4 to TRBJ2-3, with TRBD2 identical over 7 bases. CDR3 size: 14 residues. Germline trimming cut 6 bases from V and 2 bases from J; bases unmatched to any gene: 5.

This clonotype was observed many times. This chain uses TRBV4-2 with TRBJ2-7, with 12 bases that match TRBD1. The CDR3 has 18 amino acids. V dropped 4 bases and J dropped 3; count of bases not matched to a gene: 13. Germline V gene sequence: CDR1 LGHNA, CDR2 YNFKEQ. The CDR3 DNA reads as TGTGCCAGCAGCCCCTCCTCCGGGACAGGGGGCCTTGACTACGAGCAGTACTTC. It is translated as CASSPSSGTGGLDYEQYF.

The CDR3 loop reads CASIYTGLRGANVLTF. CDR3 nucleotide sequence: TGTGCCAGCATCTATACAGGGTTGAGAGGGGCCAACGTCCTGACTTTC. V is TRBV27 and J is TRBJ2-6, with D tentatively TRBD1 (6 bases). Germline V gene data show CDR1 as MNHEY and CDR2 as SMNVEV (reference sequence). The CDR3 sequence is 16 residues long. The V end lost 7 bases, the J end lost 4 bases, and 17 bases lay between the germline ends.